This is a list of T cell receptor beta chains from one sample in a study of PD-L1 blockade in urothelial cancer. Profiled with immunoSEQ multiplex PCR; TCRdb holds only in-frame clones, not every one. The sample lists fewer than 45,000 clones, roughly four fifths seen once, with 6% to 7% in the top ten. Here the sequenced sample was PBMCs, taken around atezolizumab (anti-PD-L1) treatment. The receptors originated from a man aged 55 to 70 with urothelial cancer. CDR3s include the opening cysteine and the closing phenylalanine or tryptophan. A D gene is named only where the DNA matches it firmly. Rows may omit the clone size; those that give it use once, few, many or a size class.

D gene,clone size,CDR3 length,V gene,J gene,CDR3 DNA,CDR3 protein
TRBD2,NA,13,TRBV27,TRBJ2-1,TGTGCCAGCAGTACTAGCGGGTACAATGAGCAGTTCTTC,CASSTSGYNEQFF
TRBD1,NA,15,TRBV29-1,TRBJ1-2,TGCAGCGTGAGGGGACAGGGAGAAGGGGTCTATGGCTACACCTTC,CSVRGQGEGVYGYTF
TRBD1,NA,15,TRBV5-1,TRBJ1-1,TGCGCCAGCAGCTCCCAACAGGGGATGGACACTGAAGCTTTCTTT,CASSSQQGMDTEAFF
TRBD2,NA,17,TRBV5-1,TRBJ2-6,TGCGCCAGCAGCTTGGGTAGCGGGGTGACTGGGGCCAACGTCCTGACTTTC,CASSLGSGVTGANVLTF
NA,NA,15,TRBV7-6,TRBJ2-1,TGTGCCAGCAGCTTACCCCCGGGGGAGGTGGGAGAGCAGTTCTTC,CASSLPPGEVGEQFF
NA,NA,15,TRBV28,TRBJ2-4,TGTGCCAGCAGCCAAGGAGGGATTGACAAAAACATTCAGTACTTC,CASSQGGIDKNIQYF
NA,NA,13,TRBV30,TRBJ2-4,TGTGCCTGGAGTGTAAAGGACAGTAACATTCAGTACTTC,CAWSVKDSNIQYF
NA,NA,11,TRBV30,TRBJ2-2,TGTGCCTGGAAGGGGTTGGCGGAGCTGTTTTTT,CAWKGLAELFF
NA,once,13,TRBV19,TRBJ1-6,TGTGCCAGTGCCATTCACAGCAATTCACCCCTCCACTTT,CASAIHSNSPLHF
NA,NA,12,TRBV5-1,TRBJ2-1,TGCGCCAGCAGCCTTCCTACCAATGAGCAGTTCTTC,CASSLPTNEQFF
NA,few,19,TRBV28,TRBJ1-1,TGTGCCAGCAGTCGGCCCTACACAGGGACCCTCCCTATGAACACTGAAGCTTTCTTT,CASSRPYTGTLPMNTEAFF
NA,once,12,TRBV6-5,TRBJ2-1,TGTGCCAGCACCAACGACTGGAATGAGCAGTTCTTC,CASTNDWNEQFF
TRBD1,NA,15,TRBV5-4,TRBJ1-1,TGTGCCAGCAGCATAGGACAGGGGATGAACACTGAAGCTTTCTTT,CASSIGQGMNTEAFF
TRBD2,NA,16,TRBV7-9,TRBJ2-5,TGTGCCAGCAGCTGGGGAAGCGGGGGGGCGGGGGAGACCCAGTACTTC,CASSWGSGGAGETQYF
NA,NA,11,TRBV6-1,TRBJ2-7,TGTGCCAGCAGTGCACTCTACGAGCAGTACTTC,CASSALYEQYF
NA,NA,14,TRBV6-1,TRBJ2-2,TGTGCCAGCATCCTGGACAGGAGGGCCGGGGAGCTGTTTTTT,CASILDRRAGELFF
NA,NA,16,TRBV23-1,TRBJ2-3,TGCGCCAGCAGTCACCAACCCGGCCCAATGGGGCATACGCAGTATTTT,CASSHQPGPMGHTQYF
TRBD2,NA,14,TRBV2,TRBJ2-1,TGTGCCAGCAGGGGACTAGCGGTCTACAATGAGCAGTTCTTC,CASRGLAVYNEQFF
NA,few,15,TRBV28,TRBJ2-3,TGTGCCAGCAGTCCGGGGATGCGGGGCACAGATACGCAGTATTTT,CASSPGMRGTDTQYF
TRBD1,NA,16,TRBV5-1,TRBJ2-1,TGCGCCAGCAGCGCTGGCGCCGGACAGGGGTACAATGAGCAGTTCTTC,CASSAGAGQGYNEQFF
TRBD2,few,15,TRBV6-4,TRBJ2-1,TGTGCCAGCAGTCCTAGCGGGGTGGCTCCCAATGAGCAGTTCTTC,CASSPSGVAPNEQFF
TRBD1,NA,16,TRBV5-5,TRBJ2-5,TGTGCCAGCAGCGTTCCCCGGGACAGGGGAATAGAGACCCAGTACTTC,CASSVPRDRGIETQYF
NA,once,16,TRBV5-4,TRBJ2-1,TGTGCCAGCAGGCCGGGCCAACCAGGGATCTACAATGAGCAGTTCTTC,CASRPGQPGIYNEQFF